This TCR beta chain was observed in a study of cytomegalovirus exposure and HLA in healthy donors. Study outcomes and limitations: A list of 164 TCR beta chains associated with cytomegalovirus was given.

The ends were cut back, 6 bases at V and 3 bases at J, with 12 bases in the middle. The CDR3 length is 14 residues. Germline V gives CDR1 LNHDA, CDR2 SQIVND (reference sequence). About this clone: The antigen remains undetermined.

Both 60 Vbeta primers and 13 Jbeta primers went into the PCR. Assay used: immunoSEQ multiplex PCR; TCRdb lists only in-frame clones, some missing. Here the sample spans roughly 180,000 clones, approximately 88% being singletons. This chain connects TRBV19 to TRBJ2-1; TRBD2 is a possible D gene (5 bases). What was sequenced was PBMCs. The TCR was taken from a boy aged 5-17 years in good health and CMV-seronegative. The CDR3: CASSRTGYYNEQFF. The CDR3 bases are TGTGCCAGTAGCCGAACGGGATACTACAATGAGCAGTTCTTC.